This TCR beta chain was recorded in a study of T cell responses to AZD1222 COVID-19 vaccine. Broader study findings: At baseline, just 5 or 6 AZD1222 recipients tested seropositive.

Germline CDR1 is KGHSH and CDR2 is LQKENI. The junction had 6 bases not matched to a gene; V was cut back by 2 bases and J by 5 bases. This CDR3 is built from 16 residues. Of note for this clone: The antigen remains unidentified.

Clones were read by immunoSEQ multiplex PCR, and TCRdb kept only the in-frame ones, dropping some. This sample yields about 150,000 clones, of which roughly 92% are seen a single time; 1.6% belongs to the top ten. The rearrangement uses TRBV18 and TRBJ2-1; 10 nucleotides line up with TRBD2. The receptor was derived from an adult in good health. The sequencing here drew on peripheral blood, taken on day 0 of AZD1222 vaccination. The CDR3 sequence: CASSPTLAGSNNEQFF. The CDR3 region has the DNA TGTGCCAGCTCACCAACACTAGCGGGGTCTAACAATGAGCAGTTCTTC.